One and the same sample provided the 16 T cell receptor beta chains below, sequenced in a study of cytomegalovirus exposure and HLA in healthy donors. The PCR made use of 60 Vbeta and 13 Jbeta primers. Sequencing used immunoSEQ multiplex PCR; TCRdb keeps in-frame clones, though not all of them. Found here are under 150,000 clones, approximately 84% of them singletons; the top ten hold approximately 3%. The sample was PBMCs. Receptor source: a boy aged 2 to 10 in good health and CMV-seronegative.

V is TRBV4-3 and J is TRBJ1-6, with TRBD1 identical over 7 bases. After removal of 3 bases from V and 0 bases from J, the junction contained 2 bases not matched to a gene. The CDR3 consists of 16 residues. CDR1 and CDR2 from the germline V gene are LGHNA and YSLEER. The DNA of the CDR3 is TGCGCCAGCAGCCAGACAGGGAGCTCCTATAATTCACCCCTCCACTTT. Translating gives CASSQTGSSYNSPLHF.

The V and J genes are TRBV6-6 and TRBJ2-7; the match to TRBD1 covers 9 bases. The V and J ends lost 4 bases and 2 bases, in that order; junction bases with no gene match: 6. This CDR3 has 15 residues. Per the germline V gene, CDR1 is MNHNY and CDR2 is SVGAGI (reference sequence). The DNA of the CDR3 is TGTGCCAGCAGTTTTCGGGACAGGGCAGCCTACGAGCAGTACTTC. Translating it yields CASSFRDRAAYEQYF.

The chain uses TRBV5-4 and TRBJ2-1, with D perhaps matching TRBD1 (6 bases). This CDR3 spans 14 amino acids. Trimming removed 1 base from V and 4 bases from J, with 9 bases in between. Germline CDR1 reads SGHNT; CDR2 reads YYREEE (reference sequence). CDR3 sequence (DNA): TGTGCCAGCAGCTTGTATACAGGGTACAATGAGCAGTTCTTC. This sequence encodes CASSLYTGYNEQFF.

This chain connects TRBV5-1 to TRBJ2-5, with D uncertain. The CDR3 sequence is 11 residues long. Germline assignment: CDR1 SGHRS and CDR2 YFSETQ. The germline V and J ends were trimmed by 9 bases and 4 bases, with 10 bases remaining between them. As DNA, the CDR3 is TGCGCCACTACTGAGGCAGAGACCCAGTACTTC. This encodes CATTEAETQYF.

The gene calls are TRBV4-1 and TRBJ1-1, with 9 nucleotides matching TRBD1. This CDR3 contains 14 residues. The V segment lost 4 bases and the J segment 3 bases; nucleotides outside the gene matches: 3. Germline V lookup: CDR1 MGHRA, CDR2 YSYEKL. This CDR3 is CASSRDREDTEAFF. The CDR3 region has the DNA TGCGCCAGCAGCCGGGACAGGGAGGACACTGAAGCTTTCTTT.

V and J are TRBV19 and TRBJ1-2; D possibly corresponds to TRBD1 (5 bases). The V end was cut by 5 bases, the J end by 7 bases, with 11 bases between. The CDR3 sequence is 12 residues long. Germline V gene lookup returns CDR1 LNHDA and CDR2 SQIVND (reference sequence). DNA for the CDR3: TGTGCCAGTAGTGACAGTTGGGCTGGCTACACCTTC. Its translation is CASSDSWAGYTF.

This chain joins TRBV6-4 and TRBJ1-5; no clear D gene. The CDR3 contains 15 residues. The germline V gene encodes CDR1 MRHNA and CDR2 SNTAGT. The V end lost 10 bases, the J end lost 7 bases, and 23 bases lay between the germline ends. As DNA, the CDR3 is TGTGCCACCTCAAAATTGGGAGGGTTCGGGCAGCCCCAGCATTTT. Its translation is CATSKLGGFGQPQHF.

V and J are TRBV19 and TRBJ2-7, with TRBD2 as a possible D gene (5 bases). Germline assignment: CDR1 LNHDA and CDR2 SQIVND (reference sequence). CDR3 length: 14 residues. V was pared by 0 bases and J by 1 base, with 7 bases between. The CDR3 loop reads CASSIEGGSYEQYF. CDR3 sequence (DNA): TGTGCCAGTAGTATAGAAGGCGGGTCCTACGAGCAGTACTTC.

This sequence joins TRBV4-2 and TRBJ2-1; 11 bases line up with TRBD1. The CDR3 extends over 16 amino acids. V was pared by 0 bases and J by 3 bases, with 1 base of the junction left unmatched. The V gene's germline CDR1 is LGHNA and CDR2 YNFKEQ. In DNA, the CDR3 is TGTGCCAGCAGCCAAGATGGGACAGGGGGCTACAATGAGCAGTTCTTC. Its translation: CASSQDGTGGYNEQFF.

The V gene is TRBV5-1, the J gene TRBJ1-6; 9 bases match TRBD1. The germline V gene encodes CDR1 SGHRS and CDR2 YFSETQ. Trimming took 3 bases from V and 0 from J; bases not matched to a gene: 22. This CDR3 has 23 amino acids. The DNA of the CDR3 is TGCGCCAGCAGCTGGGGGACAGGGCCACCGTGGTTGGGCACGAGCTCCTATAATTCACCCCTCCACTTT. It yields the protein CASSWGTGPPWLGTSSYNSPLHF.

The rearrangement links TRBV21-1 to TRBJ1-2; whether TRBD1, the table's D call, matches the DNA was not checked. TRBV21-1 represents a pseudogene. This CDR3 contains 17 residues. The CDR3 sequence is CASSKKGQGARGYGYTF. In nucleotides, the CDR3 is TGTGCCAGCAGCAAAAAGGGACAGGGGGCGCGGGGCTATGGCTACACCTTC.

The V call is TRBV5-1, the J call TRBJ2-1, with 9 nucleotides matching TRBD1. Trimming at V came to 4 bases and at J to 7 bases, leaving 9 bases not matched to a gene. The CDR3 contains 15 residues. Germline loops: CDR1 SGHRS, CDR2 YFSETQ. The chain's CDR3 is CASSPRDRDTNEQFF. In DNA form, the CDR3 reads TGCGCCAGCAGCCCCCGGGACAGGGATACTAATGAGCAGTTCTTC.

This chain joins TRBV4-2 and TRBJ1-2; a weak D match, TRBD1 (6 bases). In germline, CDR1 is LGHNA, CDR2 YNFKEQ. The CDR3 consists of 16 residues. V dropped 4 bases and J dropped 3 bases, with 18 bases sitting between them. The CDR3 loop reads CASSLLDGPGDYGYTF. CDR3 DNA sequence: TGTGCCAGCAGCCTGTTAGATGGCCCAGGGGACTATGGCTACACCTTC.

This clone has just a few counts. The chain couples TRBV6-6 to TRBJ2-5, with D possibly matching TRBD2 (5 bases). V was cut by 2 bases and J by 3 bases, with 13 bases left in between. The CDR3 length is 15 residues. Germline-derived CDR1 and CDR2 are MNHNY and SVGAGI (reference sequence). The CDR3 DNA reads as TGTGCCAGCAGTTACCCGCGTCTAGCAGAAGAGACCCAGTACTTC. Translated, it gives CASSYPRLAEETQYF.

The genes are TRBV19 and TRBJ1-6; D possibly corresponds to TRBD1 (6 bases). With 5 bases removed from V and 9 bases from J, the gap between germline ends came to 17 bases. The CDR3 runs 15 residues. Germline assignment: CDR1 LNHDA and CDR2 SQIVND (reference sequence). The CDR3 sequence is CASSPPGQESSPLHF. The DNA for the CDR3 is TGTGCCAGTAGTCCTCCGGGACAAGAGAGTTCACCCCTCCACTTT.

This chain joins TRBV7-3 and TRBJ2-3, with a possible D match to TRBD1 (6 bases). Germline V gene lookup returns CDR1 SGHTA and CDR2 FQGTGA. The CDR3 loop spans 14 amino acids. Trimming took 5 bases from V and 4 from J, leaving 13 bases between them. The DNA of the CDR3 is TGTGCCAGCAGCCCTTGGGACACTTCAGATACGCAGTATTTT. This gives the protein CASSPWDTSDTQYF.